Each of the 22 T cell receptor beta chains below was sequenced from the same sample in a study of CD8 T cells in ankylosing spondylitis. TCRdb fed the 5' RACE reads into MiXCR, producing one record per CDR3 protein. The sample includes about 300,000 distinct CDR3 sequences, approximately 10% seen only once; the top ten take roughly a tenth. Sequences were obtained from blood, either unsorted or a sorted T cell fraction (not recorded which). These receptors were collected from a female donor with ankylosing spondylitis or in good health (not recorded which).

The CDR3 loop reads CASSWGTSAYEQYF. As DNA, the CDR3 is TGTGCCAGCAGTTGGGGGACTAGCGCGTACGAGCAGTACTTC. The chain has TRBV27 and TRBJ2-7, with TRBD2 matching 10 bases. There are 14 residues in the CDR3. V shed 4 bases, J shed 4 bases, and the junction held 4 bases outside the gene matches. Germline loops: CDR1 MNHEY, CDR2 SMNVEV (reference sequence).

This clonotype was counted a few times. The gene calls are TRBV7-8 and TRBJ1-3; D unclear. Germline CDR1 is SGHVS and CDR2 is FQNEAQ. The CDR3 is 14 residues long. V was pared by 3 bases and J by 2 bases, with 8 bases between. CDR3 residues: CASSFSNPGNTIYF. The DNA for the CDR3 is TGTGCCAGCAGCTTTTCTAACCCTGGAAACACCATATATTTT.

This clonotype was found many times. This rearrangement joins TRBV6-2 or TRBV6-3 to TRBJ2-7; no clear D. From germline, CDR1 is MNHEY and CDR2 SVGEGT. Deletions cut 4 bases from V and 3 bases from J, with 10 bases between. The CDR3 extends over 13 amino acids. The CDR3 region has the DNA TGTGCCAGCAGTTCCTGGTCTCTCTACGAGCAGTACTTC. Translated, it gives CASSSWSLYEQYF.

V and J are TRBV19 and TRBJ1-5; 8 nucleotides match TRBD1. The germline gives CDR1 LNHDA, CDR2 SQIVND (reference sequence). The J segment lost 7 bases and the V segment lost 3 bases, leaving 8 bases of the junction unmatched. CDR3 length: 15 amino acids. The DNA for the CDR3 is TGTGCCAGTAGTATTGGGCAGGGGGCTAGCCAGCCCCAGCATTTT. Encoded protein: CASSIGQGASQPQHF.

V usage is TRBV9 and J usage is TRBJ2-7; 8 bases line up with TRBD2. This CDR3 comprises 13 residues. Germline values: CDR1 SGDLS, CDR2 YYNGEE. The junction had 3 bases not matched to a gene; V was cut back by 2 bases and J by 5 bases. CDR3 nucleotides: TGTGCCAGCAGCGTTGCGGGAGGAAACGAGCAGTACTTC. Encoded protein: CASSVAGGNEQYF.

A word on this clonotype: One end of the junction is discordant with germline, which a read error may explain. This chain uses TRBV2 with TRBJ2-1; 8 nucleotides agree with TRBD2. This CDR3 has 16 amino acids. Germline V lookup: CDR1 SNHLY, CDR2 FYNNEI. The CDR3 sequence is CASSSSGTRGNNEQSF. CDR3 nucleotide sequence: TGTGCCAGCAGTTCCTCCGGGACTAGGGGAAACAATGAGCAGTCCTTC. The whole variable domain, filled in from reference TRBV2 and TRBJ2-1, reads EPEVTQTPSHQVTQMGQEVILRCVPISNHLYFYWYRQILGQKVEFLVSFYNNEISEKSEIFDDQFSVERPDGSNFTLKIRSTKLEDSAMYFCASSSSGTRGNNEQSFGPGTRLTVL.

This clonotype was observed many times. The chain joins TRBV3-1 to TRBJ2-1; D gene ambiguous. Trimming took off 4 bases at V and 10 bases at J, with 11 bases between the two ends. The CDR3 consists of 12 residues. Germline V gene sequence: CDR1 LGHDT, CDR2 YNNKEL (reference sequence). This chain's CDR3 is CASSLLGGEQFF. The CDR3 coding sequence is TGTGCCAGCAGCCTTCTAGGCGGAGAGCAGTTCTTC.

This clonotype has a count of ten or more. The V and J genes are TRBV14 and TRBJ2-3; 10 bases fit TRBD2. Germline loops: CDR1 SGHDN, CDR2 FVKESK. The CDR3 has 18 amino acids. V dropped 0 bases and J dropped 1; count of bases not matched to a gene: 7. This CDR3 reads CASSQESRLAGGTDTQYF. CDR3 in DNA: TGTGCCAGCAGCCAAGAGAGTCGGCTAGCGGGAGGCACAGATACGCAGTATTTT.

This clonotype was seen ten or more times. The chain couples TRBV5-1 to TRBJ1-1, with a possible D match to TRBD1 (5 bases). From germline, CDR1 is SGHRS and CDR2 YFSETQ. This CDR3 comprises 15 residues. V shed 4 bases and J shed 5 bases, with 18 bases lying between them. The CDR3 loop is CASSTGGGIETEAFF. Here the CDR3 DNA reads TGCGCCAGCAGCACCGGCGGGGGGATTGAGACTGAAGCTTTCTTT.

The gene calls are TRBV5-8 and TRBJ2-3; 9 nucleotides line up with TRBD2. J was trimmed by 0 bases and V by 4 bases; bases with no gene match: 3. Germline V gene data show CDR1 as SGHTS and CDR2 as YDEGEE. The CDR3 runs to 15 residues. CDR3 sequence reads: CASSPTSGSTDTQYF. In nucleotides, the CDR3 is TGTGCCAGCAGCCCGACTAGCGGAAGCACAGATACGCAGTATTTT.

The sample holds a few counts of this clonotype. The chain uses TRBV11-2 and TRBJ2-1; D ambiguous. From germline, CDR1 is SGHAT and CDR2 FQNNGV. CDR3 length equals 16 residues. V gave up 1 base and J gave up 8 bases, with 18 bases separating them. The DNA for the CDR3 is TGTGCCAGCAGCTTAGTTTTTTTCGCACGGTCCCATGAGCAGTTCTTC. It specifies CASSLVFFARSHEQFF.

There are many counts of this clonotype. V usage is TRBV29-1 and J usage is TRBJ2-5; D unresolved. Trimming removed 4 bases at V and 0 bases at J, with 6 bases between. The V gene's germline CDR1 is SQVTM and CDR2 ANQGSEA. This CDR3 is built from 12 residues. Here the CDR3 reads CSVGEYQETQYF. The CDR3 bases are TGCAGCGTTGGGGAATACCAAGAGACCCAGTACTTC.

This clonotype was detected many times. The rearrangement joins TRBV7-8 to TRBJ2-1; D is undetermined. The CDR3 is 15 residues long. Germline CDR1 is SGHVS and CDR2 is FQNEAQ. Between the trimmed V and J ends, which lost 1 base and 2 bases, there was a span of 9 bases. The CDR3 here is CASSLGSTPYNEQFF. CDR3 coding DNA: TGTGCCAGCAGCTTAGGGTCAACTCCCTACAATGAGCAGTTCTTC. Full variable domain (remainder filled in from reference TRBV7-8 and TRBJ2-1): GAGVSQSPRYKVAKRGQDVALRCDPISGHVSLFWYQQALGQGPEFLTYFQNEAQLDKSGLPSDRFFAERPEGSVSTLKIQRTQQEDSAVYLCASSLGSTPYNEQFFGPGTRLTVL.

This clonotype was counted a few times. CDR3 amino acids: CSVGQTMSSPLHF. CDR3 sequence (DNA): TGCAGCGTAGGACAGACAATGAGTTCACCCCTCCACTTT. V usage is TRBV29-1 and J usage is TRBJ1-6, with D tentatively TRBD1 (6 bases). Germline lookup yields CDR1 SQVTM and CDR2 ANQGSEA. This CDR3 contains 13 residues. V lost 6 bases, J lost 9 bases, and 15 bases lay in between.

The CDR3 here is CASLRASGPRDTQYF. The CDR3 region has the DNA TGTGCCAGCCTGAGGGCTAGCGGGCCGAGGGATACGCAGTATTTT. This chain links TRBV2 with TRBJ2-3; 8 bases are shared with TRBD2. CDR1 is SNHLY, CDR2 FYNNEI, per germline. The CDR3 runs to 15 residues. V trimming: 8 bases; J trimming: 6 bases; junction bases outside the gene matches: 13. The complete variable domain, with remaining parts taken from reference TRBV2 and TRBJ2-3, reads EPEVTQTPSHQVTQMGQEVILRCVPISNHLYFYWYRQILGQKVEFLVSFYNNEISEKSEIFDDQFSVERPDGSNFTLKIRSTKLEDSAMYFCASLRASGPRDTQYFGPGTRLTVL.

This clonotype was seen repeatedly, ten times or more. This CDR3 is CSARDVVAGYNTDTQYF. In nucleotides, the CDR3 is TGCAGTGCTAGAGATGTGGTAGCGGGGTATAACACAGATACGCAGTATTTT. The V gene is TRBV20-1, the J gene TRBJ2-3; 8 positions match TRBD2. The V segment lost 0 bases and the J segment 2 bases; nucleotides outside the gene matches: 10. CDR1 DFQATT and CDR2 SNEGSKA come from the germline V gene (reference sequence). The CDR3 totals 17 residues.

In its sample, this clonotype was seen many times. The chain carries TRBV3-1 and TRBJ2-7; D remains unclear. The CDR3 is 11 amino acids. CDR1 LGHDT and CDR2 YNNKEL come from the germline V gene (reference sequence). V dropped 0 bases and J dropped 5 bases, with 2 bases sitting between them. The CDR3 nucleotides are TGTGCCAGCAGCCAAGATAACGAGCAGTACTTC. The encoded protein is CASSQDNEQYF.

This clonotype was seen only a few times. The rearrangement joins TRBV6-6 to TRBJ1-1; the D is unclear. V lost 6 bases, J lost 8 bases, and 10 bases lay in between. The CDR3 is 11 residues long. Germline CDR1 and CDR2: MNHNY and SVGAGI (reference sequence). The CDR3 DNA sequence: TGTGCCAGCAGACAACGCCGCGAAGCTTTCTTT. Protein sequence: CASRQRREAFF.

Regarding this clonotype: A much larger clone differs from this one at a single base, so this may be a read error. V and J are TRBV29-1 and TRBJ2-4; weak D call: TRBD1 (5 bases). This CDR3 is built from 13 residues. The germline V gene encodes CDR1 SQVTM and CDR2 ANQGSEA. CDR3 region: CGVAPTGLDIQYF. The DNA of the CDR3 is TGCGGCGTTGCTCCCACAGGTCTCGACATTCAGTACTTC.

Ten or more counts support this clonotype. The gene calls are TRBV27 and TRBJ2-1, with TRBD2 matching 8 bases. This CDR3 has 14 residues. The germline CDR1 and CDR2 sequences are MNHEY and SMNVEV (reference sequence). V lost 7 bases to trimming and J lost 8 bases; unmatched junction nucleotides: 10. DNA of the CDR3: TGTGCCAGCACCCGGGCGGGGGGAGTTGATGAGCAGTTCTTC. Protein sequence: CASTRAGGVDEQFF.

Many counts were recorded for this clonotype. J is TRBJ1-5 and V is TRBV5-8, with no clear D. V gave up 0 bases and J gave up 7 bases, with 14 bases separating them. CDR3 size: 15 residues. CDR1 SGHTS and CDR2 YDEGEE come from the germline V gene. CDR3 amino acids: CASSLDRTLGQPQHF. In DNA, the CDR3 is TGTGCCAGCAGCTTGGACCGGACCTTGGGGCAGCCCCAGCATTTT. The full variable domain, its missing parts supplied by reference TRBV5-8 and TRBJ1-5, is EAGVTQSPTHLIKTRGQQATLRCSPISGHTSVYWYQQALGLGLQFLLWYDEGEERNRGNFPPRFSGRQFPNYSSELNVNALELEDSALYLCASSLDRTLGQPQHFGDGTRLSIL.

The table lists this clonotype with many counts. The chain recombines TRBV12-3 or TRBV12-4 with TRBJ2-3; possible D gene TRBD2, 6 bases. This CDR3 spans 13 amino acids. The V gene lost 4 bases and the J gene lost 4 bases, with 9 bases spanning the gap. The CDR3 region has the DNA TGTGCCAGCAGTTCCTCGGGGGCAGATACGCAGTATTTT. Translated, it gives CASSSSGADTQYF.